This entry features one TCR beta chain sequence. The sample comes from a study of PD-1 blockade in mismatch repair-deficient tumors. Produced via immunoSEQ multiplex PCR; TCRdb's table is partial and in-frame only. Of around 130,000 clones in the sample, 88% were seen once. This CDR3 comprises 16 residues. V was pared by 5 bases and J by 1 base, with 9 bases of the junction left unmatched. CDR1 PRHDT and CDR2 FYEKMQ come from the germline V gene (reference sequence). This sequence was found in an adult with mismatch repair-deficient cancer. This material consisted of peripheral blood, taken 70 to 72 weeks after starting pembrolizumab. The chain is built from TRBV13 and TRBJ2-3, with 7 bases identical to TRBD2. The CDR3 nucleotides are TGTGCCAGCAGCCCCGGACTAGTCGTGGGCACAGATACGCAGTATTTT. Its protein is CASSPGLVVGTDTQYF. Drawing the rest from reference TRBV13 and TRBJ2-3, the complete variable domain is AAGVIQSPRHLIKEKRETATLKCYPIPRHDTVYWYQQGPGQDPQFLISFYEKMQSDKGSIPDRFSAQQFSDYHSELNMSSLELGDSALYFCASSPGLVVGTDTQYFGPGTRLTVL.